This T cell receptor (beta chain) was found in a study of cytomegalovirus exposure and HLA in healthy donors. The CDR3 loop spans 14 amino acids. Germline V gives CDR1 MNHNY, CDR2 SVGAGI (reference sequence). V lost 4 bases and J lost 7; bases outside the gene matches: 5. Comments on this clone: The antigen remains unidentified.

Study observations and caveats: CMV serostatus was the sole immune exposure information available.

The PCR was carried out with 60 Vbeta primers and 13 Jbeta primers. Libraries were prepared by immunoSEQ multiplex PCR; TCRdb keeps only in-frame clonotypes and omits some of them. Found here are 220,000 or so clones, 75% of them singletons; the top ten hold 1.8%. Material: PBMCs. The TCR originated in a woman in her twenties or thirties in good health and CMV-seronegative. The gene calls are TRBV6-6 and TRBJ2-1, with TRBD2 matching over 9 bases. CDR3 sequence: CASSFPAGGNEQFF. DNA of the CDR3: TGTGCCAGCAGTTTCCCAGCGGGGGGAAATGAGCAGTTCTTC.